The clone carrying this T cell receptor beta chain has just one count. Its matching antigen is unknown. This sample was included in a study of shared clonotypes between healthy human individuals. Findings and limits, study-wide: Estimated richness values were generally larger in naive subsets than in memory subsets.

V was trimmed by 6 bases and J by 3 bases, leaving 12 bases between them. Germline V lookup: CDR1 LNHDA, CDR2 SQIVND (reference sequence). This CDR3 contains 14 residues. Those who donated, Caucasian adults without exception, all lived in Nashville, Tennessee. Assay: immunoSEQ multiplex PCR; the TCRdb copy retains only in-frame clones and omits some. This sample has about 1 million clones, with about 75% found just once. The chain uses TRBV19 and TRBJ2-4; possibly TRBD1 for D (6 bases). The sample was memory CD4+ T cells sorted from blood. The subset denotes: CD45RA-negative fraction. The source of this sequence is a man aged 18 to 29 in good health. CDR3 DNA: TGTGCCAGTAGGACTACAGGGAACAAAAACATTCAGTACTTC. It encodes CASRTTGNKNIQYF.